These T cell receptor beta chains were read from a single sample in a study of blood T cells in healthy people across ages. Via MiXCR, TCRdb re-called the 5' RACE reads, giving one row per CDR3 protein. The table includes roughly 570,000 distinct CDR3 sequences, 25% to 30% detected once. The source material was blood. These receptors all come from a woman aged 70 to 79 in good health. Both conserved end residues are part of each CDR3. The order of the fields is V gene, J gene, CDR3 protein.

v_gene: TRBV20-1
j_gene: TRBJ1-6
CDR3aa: CSARDPGGGSSYNSPLHF

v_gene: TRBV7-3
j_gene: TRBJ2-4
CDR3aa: CASSLEGASLAVKNIQYF

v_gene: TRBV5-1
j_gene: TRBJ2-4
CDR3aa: CASSFTVGRNIQYF

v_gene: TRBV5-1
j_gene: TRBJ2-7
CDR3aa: CASSLAGSTYEQYF

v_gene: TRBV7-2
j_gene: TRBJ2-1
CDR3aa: CASSLRVGSGGMNEQFF

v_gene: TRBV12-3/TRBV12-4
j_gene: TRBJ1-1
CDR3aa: CASSLARVEAFF

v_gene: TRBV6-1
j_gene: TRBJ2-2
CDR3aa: CASSVTSGGTTPGELFF

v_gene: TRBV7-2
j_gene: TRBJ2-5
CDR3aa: CASSSRGGETQYF

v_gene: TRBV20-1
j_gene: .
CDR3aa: CSARQGWETQYF

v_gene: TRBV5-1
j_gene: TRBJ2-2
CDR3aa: CTSSLALANTGELFF

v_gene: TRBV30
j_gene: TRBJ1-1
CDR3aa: CARTGGNTEAFF

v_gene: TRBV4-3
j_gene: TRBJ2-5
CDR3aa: CASSQNLGTGAAETQYF

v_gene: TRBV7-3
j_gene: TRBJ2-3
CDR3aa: CASSLSLGSTDTQYF

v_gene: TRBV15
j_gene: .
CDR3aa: CATSRETGREQYF

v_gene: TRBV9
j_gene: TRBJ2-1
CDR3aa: CASSVDPLQSSEQFF

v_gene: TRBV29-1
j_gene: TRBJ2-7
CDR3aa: CSVDREGNEQYF

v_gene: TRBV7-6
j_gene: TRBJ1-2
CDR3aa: CASSSLEGPANYGYTF

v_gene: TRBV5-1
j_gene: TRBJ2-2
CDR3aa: CASSSMGPNTGELFF

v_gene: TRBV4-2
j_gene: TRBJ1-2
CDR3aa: CASSQDPKGYGYTF

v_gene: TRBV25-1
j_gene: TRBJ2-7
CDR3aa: CASSERGLAMDEQYF

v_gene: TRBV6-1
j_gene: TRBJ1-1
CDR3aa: CASSESGQEAFF

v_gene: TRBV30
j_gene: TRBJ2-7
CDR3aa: CAGYRGHEQYF

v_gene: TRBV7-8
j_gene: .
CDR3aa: CASSSGGLGGPREQFF

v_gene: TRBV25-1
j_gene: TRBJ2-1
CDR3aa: CASSFRDRGINEQFF

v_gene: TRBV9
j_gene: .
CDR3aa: CASRGSDEAQYF

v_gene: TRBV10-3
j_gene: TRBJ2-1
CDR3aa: CAISERLNEQFF

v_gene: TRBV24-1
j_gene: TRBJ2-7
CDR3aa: CATSDPTGGSEQYF

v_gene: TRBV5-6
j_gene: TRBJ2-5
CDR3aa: CASSWTAGGPVETQYF

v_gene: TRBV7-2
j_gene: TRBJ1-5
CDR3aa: CASSWDRVRQPQHF

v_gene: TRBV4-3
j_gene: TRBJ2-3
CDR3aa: CASSQSSGATDTQYF

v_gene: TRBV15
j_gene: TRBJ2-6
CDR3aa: CATSIRFSRGLPYSGANVLTF

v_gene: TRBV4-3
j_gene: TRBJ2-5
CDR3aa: CASSQQGAETQYF

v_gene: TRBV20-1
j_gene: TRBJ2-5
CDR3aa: CSASGGLARLYQETQYF

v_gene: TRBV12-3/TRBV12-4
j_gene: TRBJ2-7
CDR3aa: CASRLAGGRSQYF

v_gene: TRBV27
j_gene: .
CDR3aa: CASSWTDYNEQFF

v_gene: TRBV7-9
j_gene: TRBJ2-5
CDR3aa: CATNRRREETQYF

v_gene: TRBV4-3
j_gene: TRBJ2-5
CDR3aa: CASSQELAGGLQETQYF

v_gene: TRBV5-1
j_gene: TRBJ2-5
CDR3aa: CASSYGMFAGETQYF

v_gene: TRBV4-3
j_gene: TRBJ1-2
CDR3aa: CASSQESTHYGYTF

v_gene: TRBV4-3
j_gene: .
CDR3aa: CASSQVGAGLNEQYF

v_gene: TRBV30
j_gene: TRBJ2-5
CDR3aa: CAWSVLWETQYF

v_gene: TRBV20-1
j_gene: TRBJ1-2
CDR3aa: CSAIRGQGVLGYTF

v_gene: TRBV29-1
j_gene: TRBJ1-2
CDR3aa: CSSGEGKGGYTF

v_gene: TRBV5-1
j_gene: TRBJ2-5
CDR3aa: CASSVGQTPRGETQYF

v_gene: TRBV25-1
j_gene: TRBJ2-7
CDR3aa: CASSEVGASSYEQYF

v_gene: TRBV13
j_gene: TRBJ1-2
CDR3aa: CASSITGTGVGGYTF

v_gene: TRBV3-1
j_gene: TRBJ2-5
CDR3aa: CASSQQGLETQYF

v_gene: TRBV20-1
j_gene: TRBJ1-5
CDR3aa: CSARVGINQPQHF

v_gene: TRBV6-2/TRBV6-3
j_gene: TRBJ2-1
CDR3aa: CASTQDFYNEQFF

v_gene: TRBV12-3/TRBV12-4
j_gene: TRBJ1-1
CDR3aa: CASLNTEAFF